This T cell receptor (beta chain) is drawn from a study of blood T cell repertoires in COVID-19. Germline V lookup: CDR1 SGHNT, CDR2 YYREEE (reference sequence). V was trimmed by 0 bases and J by 3 bases, leaving 6 bases between them. The CDR3 is made up of 14 amino acids. In the original analysis: From reference gene primer amplification, estimates of nucleated cell counts were derived. Libraries were prepared by immunoSEQ multiplex PCR; TCRdb keeps only in-frame clonotypes and omits some of them. D and trimming were read from the DNA, whereas the V and J calls and clone size are those reported in that table. The data hold some 400,000 clones, with around 84% observed a single time.

The sequencing input was peripheral blood. The rearrangement uses TRBV5-4 and TRBJ1-4; D remains unclear. The receptor's source is a human donor in a cohort sampled during active COVID-19. The DNA of the CDR3 is TGTGCCAGCAGCTTGGGAGGTTCTAATGAAAAACTGTTTTTT. This sequence encodes CASSLGGSNEKLFF.